Listed here are 22 T cell receptor beta chains from one sample, sequenced in a study of cytomegalovirus exposure and HLA in healthy donors. The study ran its PCR with 60 Vbeta and 13 Jbeta primers. Method: immunoSEQ multiplex PCR; TCRdb's copy keeps in-frame clones and lacks some. The sample has about 94,000 clones; around four fifths are singletons. The sample comprised PBMCs. Source of these receptors: a woman aged 60-75 years in good health and CMV-seronegative.

The chain combines TRBV5-4 with TRBJ1-1, with TRBD1 as a possible D gene (6 bases). CDR1 and CDR2 (germline): SGHNT, YYREEE (reference sequence). V was trimmed by 6 bases and J by 0 bases, leaving 15 bases between them. The CDR3 is made up of 15 amino acids. CDR3 nucleotide sequence: TGTGCCAGCACCCTTGGGGGCGGGTTGAACACTGAAGCTTTCTTT. Amino acid sequence: CASTLGGGLNTEAFF.

The rearrangement uses TRBV30 and TRBJ2-7, with D unclear. Germline assignment: CDR1 GTSNPN and CDR2 SVGIG (reference sequence). This CDR3 region has 14 residues. V was shortened by 0 bases and J by 6 bases, with 15 bases between the two germline ends. The CDR3 region has the DNA TGTGCCTGGAGTGTACCTCGATGGGCCGGCGAGCAGTACTTC. It specifies CAWSVPRWAGEQYF.

This clone was observed once. The chain employs TRBV10-3 and TRBJ2-5, with D tentatively TRBD1 (5 bases). V was pared by 5 bases and J by 3 bases, with 10 bases between. The CDR3 covers 13 residues. The germline V gene has CDR1 ENHRY and CDR2 SYGVKD. CDR3 amino acids: CAISRVGEETQYF. CDR3 sequence (DNA): TGTGCCATCAGTCGAGTAGGGGAAGAGACCCAGTACTTC.

The chain links TRBV27 to TRBJ2-1; 8 bases map to TRBD2. Germline V gives CDR1 MNHEY, CDR2 SMNVEV (reference sequence). V lost 2 bases, J lost 4 bases, and 7 bases stayed unmatched. The CDR3 contains 16 residues. The CDR3 DNA is TGTGCCAGCAGTTTACATCTAGCGGGCGATTACAATGAGCAGTTCTTC. It codes for CASSLHLAGDYNEQFF.

The V gene is TRBV5-1, the J gene TRBJ1-1; 7 nucleotides line up with TRBD1. CDR1 is SGHRS, CDR2 YFSETQ, per germline. This CDR3 region has 14 residues. With 5 bases clipped from V and 0 bases from J, the junction kept 4 bases outside the gene matches. CDR3 in DNA: TGCGCCAGCAGGGGCGGGACAGTGAACACTGAAGCTTTCTTT. Its translation: CASRGGTVNTEAFF.

The chain has TRBV6-1 and TRBJ2-7, with TRBD1 matching over 9 bases. With V trimmed by 5 bases and J by 5 bases, 7 bases remained unmatched. In germline, CDR1 is MNHNS, CDR2 SASEGT. The CDR3 is 14 residues long. The CDR3 here is CASSPKTGGDEQYF. The CDR3 DNA follows: TGTGCCAGCAGTCCTAAAACAGGGGGCGACGAGCAGTACTTC.

The rearrangement joins TRBV5-8 to TRBJ2-1, with 8 bases that match TRBD2. Germline V gene sequence: CDR1 SGHTS, CDR2 YDEGEE. V was pared by 4 bases and J by 4 bases, with 10 bases of the junction left unmatched. The CDR3 is 16 amino acids. This CDR3 is CASSPVGSGTYNEQFF. Written as DNA, the CDR3 is TGTGCCAGCAGCCCCGTGGGTAGCGGGACGTACAATGAGCAGTTCTTC.

The gene calls are TRBV4-1 and TRBJ2-6; the match to TRBD1 covers 10 bases. The CDR3 has 17 amino acids. Per the germline V gene, CDR1 is MGHRA and CDR2 is YSYEKL. The trim removed 3 bases at V and 1 base at J, leaving 3 bases unmatched. CDR3 loop: CASSHDRGRSGANVLTF. DNA for the CDR3: TGCGCCAGCAGCCATGACAGGGGGCGGTCTGGGGCCAACGTCCTGACTTTC.

This clone was seen a few times. The rearrangement links TRBV18 to TRBJ2-3; weak D call: TRBD2 (6 bases). The length of the CDR3 is 14 residues. The germline CDR1 and CDR2 sequences are KGHSH and LQKENI. The germline V and J ends were trimmed by 2 bases and 2 bases, with 8 bases remaining between them. CDR3 protein: CASSPWRDTDTQYF. DNA of the CDR3: TGTGCCAGCTCACCATGGAGGGACACAGATACGCAGTATTTT.

J is TRBJ1-2 and V is TRBV27, with a weak D call TRBD1 (5 bases). Per the germline V gene, CDR1 is MNHEY and CDR2 is SMNVEV (reference sequence). Trimming removed 3 bases at V and 7 bases at J, with 12 bases between. The CDR3 consists of 13 residues. CDR3 bases: TGTGCCAGCAGTTTTATCGGGGGACGTGGCTACACCTTC. Its protein is CASSFIGGRGYTF.

V gene TRBV6-5 combines with J gene TRBJ2-2; D gene uncertain. V lost 5 bases and J lost 4, with 5 bases in between. Germline assignment: CDR1 MNHEY and CDR2 SVGAGI. CDR3 size: 12 residues. DNA for the CDR3: TGTGCCAGCAGTCGGAGCACCGGGGAGCTGTTTTTT. This sequence encodes CASSRSTGELFF.

The rearrangement joins TRBV9 to TRBJ2-1; 7 nucleotides match TRBD1. After removal of 2 bases from V and 5 bases from J, the junction contained 7 bases not matched to a gene. The CDR3 runs 15 residues. The germline CDR1 and CDR2 sequences are SGDLS and YYNGEE. CDR3 nucleotides: TGTGCCAGCAGCGTCTGGACAGGAGGAGACAATGAGCAGTTCTTC. Residues: CASSVWTGGDNEQFF.

The V and J genes are TRBV10-3 and TRBJ1-1, with a possible D match to TRBD1 (5 bases). Germline lookup yields CDR1 ENHRY and CDR2 SYGVKD. This CDR3 has 14 amino acids. V was shortened by 6 bases and J by 4 bases, with 15 bases between the two germline ends. CDR3 in DNA: TGTGCCATCAGGCCGGATGACAGAGGCACTGAAGCTTTCTTT. It specifies CAIRPDDRGTEAFF.

V is TRBV4-3 and J is TRBJ1-1; D is uncertain. Looked up from germline, CDR1 is LGHNA and CDR2 is YSLEER. There are 13 residues in the CDR3. Trimming cost V 1 base and J 4 bases, with 7 bases left between them. The CDR3 here is CASSQGWATEAFF. CDR3 nucleotides: TGCGCCAGCAGCCAAGGATGGGCCACTGAAGCTTTCTTT.

The CDR3 reads CASSGQGGNTEAFF. CDR3 nucleotide sequence: TGTGCCAGCAGTGGACAGGGGGGCAACACTGAAGCTTTCTTT. The V gene is TRBV2, the J gene TRBJ1-1, with 9 bases aligning to TRBD1. CDR1 and CDR2 from the germline V gene are SNHLY and FYNNEI. CDR3 length: 14 residues. J was trimmed by 2 bases and V by 4 bases; bases with no gene match: 2. Together with reference TRBV2 and TRBJ1-1, the CDR3 gives the full variable domain: EPEVTQTPSHQVTQMGQEVILRCVPISNHLYFYWYRQILGQKVEFLVSFYNNEISEKSEIFDDQFSVERPDGSNFTLKIRSTKLEDSAMYFCASSGQGGNTEAFFGQGTRLTVV.

The genes are TRBV29-1 and TRBJ2-5; D is uncertain. CDR3 length: 10 residues. The V end lost 6 bases, the J end lost 3 bases, and 5 bases lay between the germline ends. Germline V gene sequence: CDR1 SQVTM, CDR2 ANQGSEA. The CDR3: CSVAEETQYF. The CDR3 DNA is TGCAGCGTCGCGGAAGAGACCCAGTACTTC.

The chain employs TRBV19 and TRBJ1-2; a possible D gene is TRBD1 (6 bases). The V and J ends lost 4 bases and 6 bases respectively, with 15 bases between them. CDR1 is LNHDA and CDR2 is SQIVND in the germline V gene (reference sequence). The length of the CDR3 is 14 residues. CDR3 in amino acids: CASSTPQGKDGYTF. For the CDR3, the DNA is TGTGCCAGTAGTACTCCTCAGGGGAAGGATGGCTACACCTTC.

This clone came up a few times. CDR3 in DNA: TGTGCCAGTAGTTCGGGACTAGCGGGGAGCACAGATACGCAGTATTTT. The encoded protein is CASSSGLAGSTDTQYF. The chain carries TRBV19 and TRBJ2-3; 13 bases align to TRBD2. Germline V gives CDR1 LNHDA, CDR2 SQIVND (reference sequence). The junction had 2 bases not matched to a gene; V was cut back by 5 bases and J by 0 bases. The CDR3 totals 16 residues.

This clone has a single count. This rearrangement joins TRBV5-4 to TRBJ1-2; weak D call: TRBD1 (6 bases). Trimming took 4 bases from V and 5 from J, leaving 18 bases between them. Germline CDR1 is SGHNT and CDR2 is YYREEE (reference sequence). This CDR3 is built from 15 residues. The CDR3 DNA sequence: TGTGCCAGCAGCACAAACACAGGGAACCCTTATGGCTACACCTTC. Residues: CASSTNTGNPYGYTF. The full variable domain, rest sourced from reference TRBV5-4 and TRBJ1-2, is ETGVTQSPTHLIKTRGQQVTLRCSSQSGHNTVSWYQQALGQGPQFIFQYYREEENGRGNFPPRFSGLQFPNYSSELNVNALELDDSALYLCASSTNTGNPYGYTFGSGTRLTVV.

The chain uses TRBV4-3 and TRBJ1-1; D is possibly TRBD1 (6 bases). The CDR3 is 13 residues long. V lost 5 bases and J 0 bases, leaving 7 bases between the germline ends. Germline CDR1 and CDR2: LGHNA and YSLEER. CDR3: CASSGQMNTEAFF. CDR3 bases: TGCGCCAGCAGCGGACAGATGAACACTGAAGCTTTCTTT.

The V gene is TRBV5-1, the J gene TRBJ2-1; 12 positions match TRBD2. The CDR3 consists of 16 residues. Looked up from germline, CDR1 is SGHRS and CDR2 is YFSETQ. Unmatched junction bases numbered 6, after V lost 0 bases and J lost 8 bases. In DNA form, the CDR3 reads TGCGCCAGCAGCTTGGGGGCTAGCGGGGGGGCCGATGAGCAGTTCTTC. This codes for CASSLGASGGADEQFF.

This chain connects TRBV6-6 to TRBJ2-6; the D gene is possibly TRBD2 (5 bases). The length of the CDR3 is 15 residues. Per the germline V gene, CDR1 is MNHNY and CDR2 is SVGAGI (reference sequence). Trimming left V 2 bases short and J 2 bases short, with 7 bases between. CDR3 nucleotides: TGTGCCAGCAGTTACGAGGGAGCTGGGGCCAACGTCCTGACTTTC. The encoded protein is CASSYEGAGANVLTF.